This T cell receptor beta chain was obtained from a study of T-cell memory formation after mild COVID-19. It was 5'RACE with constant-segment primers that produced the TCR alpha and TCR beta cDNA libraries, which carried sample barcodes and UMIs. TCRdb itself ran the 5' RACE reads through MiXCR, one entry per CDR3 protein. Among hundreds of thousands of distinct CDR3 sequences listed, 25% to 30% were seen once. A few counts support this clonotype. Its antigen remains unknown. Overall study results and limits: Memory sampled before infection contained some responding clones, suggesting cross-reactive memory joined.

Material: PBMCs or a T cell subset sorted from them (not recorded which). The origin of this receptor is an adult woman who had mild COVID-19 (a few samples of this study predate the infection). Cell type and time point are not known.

The CDR3 here is CASSHSSLYEQYF. The CDR3 region has the DNA TGTGCCAGCAGCCACTCCTCGCTATACGAGCAGTACTTC. The chain carries TRBV3-1 and TRBJ2-7; D uncertain. The CDR3 runs to 13 residues. The V end lost 3 bases, the J end lost 4 bases, and 10 bases lay between the germline ends. Germline V gene data show CDR1 as LGHDT and CDR2 as YNNKEL (reference sequence).